Presented here are 19 T cell receptor beta chains from one specimen sequenced in a study of T-cell memory formation after mild COVID-19. TCRdb reanalysed the 5' RACE reads using MiXCR and keeps one entry per CDR3 protein. The sample records roughly 450,000 distinct CDR3 sequences, approximately 18% being singletons. Material for sequencing was PBMCs or a T cell subset sorted from them (not recorded which). These receptors all come from a man aged 18-30 years who had mild COVID-19 (a few samples of this study predate the infection). Cell type and time point are not known.

This clonotype was detected a few times. The chain has TRBV24-1 and TRBJ2-1; maybe TRBD2 (5 bases). The CDR3 is 13 amino acids. Per the germline V gene, CDR1 is KGHDR and CDR2 is SFDVKD. The V end lost 5 bases, the J end lost 7 bases, and 11 bases lay between the germline ends. The DNA for the CDR3 is TGTGCCACCAGTGGAGGGTTCTCAAATGAGCAGTTCTTC. Its translation is CATSGGFSNEQFF.

This CDR3 is CSVEGASGQETQYF. In nucleotides, the CDR3 is TGCAGCGTTGAAGGGGCTAGCGGACAAGAGACCCAGTACTTC. The chain links TRBV29-1 to TRBJ2-5, with 7 bases lining up with TRBD2. CDR3 length: 14 residues. Germline lookup yields CDR1 SQVTM and CDR2 ANQGSEA. V lost 1 base to trimming and J lost 2 bases; unmatched junction nucleotides: 4.

This clonotype was seen a few times. This chain joins TRBV20-1 and TRBJ1-3; 8 bases match TRBD1. The germline V gene encodes CDR1 DFQATT and CDR2 SNEGSKA (reference sequence). The CDR3 sequence is 14 residues long. V lost 0 bases, J lost 4 bases, and 2 bases stayed unmatched. The chain's CDR3 is CSAREQGVGNTIYF. The CDR3 nucleotides read TGCAGTGCTAGAGAACAGGGGGTGGGAAACACCATATATTTT.

The rearrangement links TRBV6-5 to TRBJ2-5; 13 bases align to TRBD2. V trimming: 5 bases; J trimming: 4 bases; junction bases outside the gene matches: 7. This CDR3 comprises 16 residues. CDR1 MNHEY and CDR2 SVGAGI come from the germline V gene. CDR3 protein: CASSGLAGVGRETQYF. DNA for the CDR3: TGTGCCAGCAGTGGACTAGCGGGGGTCGGAAGAGAGACCCAGTACTTC.

The gene calls are TRBV27 and TRBJ2-3; TRBD1 aligns across 7 bases. V lost 2 bases to trimming and J lost 11 bases; unmatched junction nucleotides: 4. CDR3 length: 12 residues. The V gene's germline CDR1 is MNHEY and CDR2 SMNVEV (reference sequence). The CDR3 DNA is TGTGCCAGCAGTTTAAGGGACAGCCAGCAGTATTTT. Translation: CASSLRDSQQYF.

This clonotype was seen at least ten times. The chain is built from TRBV9 and TRBJ2-5; 8 bases agree with TRBD2. Germline V gene lookup returns CDR1 SGDLS and CDR2 YYNGEE. After removal of 4 bases from V and 4 bases from J, the junction contained 9 bases not matched to a gene. This CDR3 spans 15 amino acids. CDR3 DNA: TGTGCCAGCAGCCCTATCGGGGGGGCCGGAGAGACCCAGTACTTC. It specifies CASSPIGGAGETQYF.

The sample holds a few counts of this clonotype. The chain has TRBV7-3 and TRBJ2-1; 11 bases are a match to TRBD2. The germline V gene has CDR1 SGHTA and CDR2 FQGTGA. The CDR3 spans 15 residues. With 3 bases clipped from V and 9 bases from J, the junction kept 7 bases outside the gene matches. CDR3 DNA: TGTGCCAGCAGCTTTAGCGGGGGGGCCTTGGGTGAGCAGTTCTTC. Translation gives CASSFSGGALGEQFF.

This chain joins TRBV19 and TRBJ2-7; D uncertain. With 6 bases removed from V and 0 bases from J, the gap between germline ends came to 18 bases. Germline CDR1 reads LNHDA; CDR2 reads SQIVND (reference sequence). The CDR3 spans 16 residues. The DNA for the CDR3 is TGTGCCAGTAGCCGTACCGACATCCTACTCTCCTACGAGCAGTACTTC. Amino acid sequence: CASSRTDILLSYEQYF.

This chain joins TRBV4-3 and TRBJ1-5; D is perhaps TRBD1 (5 bases). The CDR3 loop spans 15 amino acids. V lost 0 bases, J lost 15 bases, and 21 bases lay in between. Germline lookup yields CDR1 LGHNA and CDR2 YSLEER. CDR3 DNA sequence: TGCGCCAGCAGCCAAGAAGCAGGGACCGCGGGTGGGGTGCATTTT. This translates into CASSQEAGTAGGVHF.

The sample holds a few counts of this clonotype. The chain has TRBV10-3 and TRBJ1-1; D gene ambiguous. The germline gives CDR1 ENHRY, CDR2 SYGVKD. The CDR3 contains 13 residues. Trimming stripped 7 bases from V and 1 base from J, with 10 bases between. The CDR3 DNA reads as TGTGCCATCACGGGAGACCCGAACACTGAAGCTTTCTTT. It is translated as CAITGDPNTEAFF.

This clonotype came up a few times. V gene TRBV6-5 combines with J gene TRBJ1-2; possibly TRBD1 for D (5 bases). Germline CDR1 is MNHEY and CDR2 is SVGAGI. V was trimmed by 8 bases and J by 6 bases, leaving 13 bases between them. The CDR3 has 12 amino acids. The CDR3 bases are TGTGCCAGCGGTCCTAAGGGGAATGGCTACACCTTC. Its protein is CASGPKGNGYTF.

The chain uses TRBV7-2 and TRBJ1-3; D unresolved. This CDR3 is 13 amino acids long. V dropped 4 bases and J dropped 1 base, with 5 bases sitting between them. CDR1 is SGHTA, CDR2 FQGNSA, per germline. The chain's CDR3 is CASSYQSGNTIYF. CDR3 nucleotides: TGTGCCAGCAGCTATCAGTCTGGAAACACCATATATTTT.

This clonotype showed up just a few times. The rearrangement uses TRBV11-3 and TRBJ2-1; TRBD2 might be the D (5 bases). Between the trimmed V and J ends, which lost 5 bases and 0 bases, there was a span of 17 bases. CDR3 size: 17 residues. Germline V gene lookup returns CDR1 SGHNT and CDR2 YENEEA. The CDR3 here is CASSRRTSLSSYNEQFF. CDR3 nucleotides: TGTGCCAGCAGCCGCAGGACTTCCCTCAGCTCCTACAATGAGCAGTTCTTC.

V is TRBV20-1 and J is TRBJ2-5; 7 bases align to TRBD1. The CDR3 totals 13 residues. Germline V gene sequence: CDR1 DFQATT, CDR2 SNEGSKA (reference sequence). J gave up 5 bases and V 0 bases, and 3 bases lay outside the gene matches. The CDR3 reads CSAREAGGETQYF. CDR3 nucleotides: TGCAGTGCTAGAGAGGCAGGGGGTGAGACCCAGTACTTC.

The gene calls are TRBV11-1 and TRBJ1-2; weak D call: TRBD1 (6 bases). The CDR3 extends over 14 amino acids. Trimming pared 5 bases from V and 7 bases from J, leaving 17 bases between. CDR1 is SGHAT and CDR2 is FQDESV in the germline V gene (reference sequence). DNA for the CDR3: TGTGCCAGCAGCACAGGGACGGACGTATTTGGCTACACCTTC. Encoded protein: CASSTGTDVFGYTF.

Only a few counts were recorded for this clonotype. This chain connects TRBV5-5 to TRBJ2-5, with no clear D. V gave up 1 base and J gave up 5 bases, with 15 bases separating them. CDR3 length: 15 residues. Germline loops: CDR1 SGHKS, CDR2 YYEKEE (reference sequence). The CDR3 DNA sequence: TGTGCCAGCAGCTTGACGGCAGGCAGACCTGAGACCCAGTACTTC. Amino acids: CASSLTAGRPETQYF.

The V and J genes are TRBV6-2 or TRBV6-3 and TRBJ2-7; 7 bases are a match to TRBD1. Per the germline V gene, CDR1 is MNHEY and CDR2 is SVGEGT. The junction had 13 bases not matched to a gene; V was cut back by 5 bases and J by 3 bases. The CDR3 contains 16 residues. This CDR3 reads CASSPLNLWDSYEQYV. The CDR3 DNA follows: TGTGCCAGCAGTCCATTAAACCTCTGGGACAGCTACGAGCAGTACGTC.

This clonotype has only a few counts. The V call is TRBV29-1, the J call TRBJ1-5; a possible D gene is TRBD1 (6 bases). The germline CDR1 and CDR2 sequences are SQVTM and ANQGSEA. The V end lost 5 bases, the J end lost 0 bases, and 11 bases lay between the germline ends. The CDR3 covers 14 residues. CDR3 in amino acids: CSVRTVDSNQPQHF. The DNA of the CDR3 is TGCAGCGTTCGGACAGTTGATAGCAATCAGCCCCAGCATTTT.

V gene TRBV5-1 combines with J gene TRBJ1-1; tentative D call: TRBD1 (6 bases). The germline CDR1 and CDR2 sequences are SGHRS and YFSETQ. With 4 bases removed from V and 6 bases from J, the gap between germline ends came to 19 bases. This CDR3 is 15 amino acids long. This chain's CDR3 is CASSVNQGSYAEAFF. CDR3 nucleotides: TGCGCCAGCAGCGTCAACCAGGGGTCGTATGCTGAAGCTTTCTTT.